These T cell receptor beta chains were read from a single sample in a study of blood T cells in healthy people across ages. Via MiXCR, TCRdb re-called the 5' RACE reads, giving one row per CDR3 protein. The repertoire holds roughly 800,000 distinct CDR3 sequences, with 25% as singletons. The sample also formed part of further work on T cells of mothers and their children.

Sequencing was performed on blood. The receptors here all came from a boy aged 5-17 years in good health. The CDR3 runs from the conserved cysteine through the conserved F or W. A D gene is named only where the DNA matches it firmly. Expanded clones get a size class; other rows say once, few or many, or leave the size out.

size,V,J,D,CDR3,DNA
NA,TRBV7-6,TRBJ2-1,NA,CASSFGGRGDEQFF,TGTGCCAGCAGCTTTGGTGGGAGAGGCGATGAGCAGTTCTTC
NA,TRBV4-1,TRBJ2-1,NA,CASSQEPARYNEQFF,TGCGCCAGCAGCCAAGAACCAGCACGGTACAATGAGCAGTTCTTC
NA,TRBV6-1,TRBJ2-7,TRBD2,CASTWTSGAYEQYF,TGTGCCAGCACCTGGACTAGCGGAGCCTACGAGCAGTACTTC
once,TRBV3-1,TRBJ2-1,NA,CASSQGTKYNEQFF,TGTGCCAGCAGCCAAGGGACAAAATACAATGAGCAGTTCTTC
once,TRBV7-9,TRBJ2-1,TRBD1,CASSPQGASYNEQFF,TGTGCCAGCAGTCCACAGGGGGCAAGCTACAATGAGCAGTTCTTC
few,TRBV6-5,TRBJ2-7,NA,CASSSQTVDTF,TGTGCCAGCAGTTCCCAGACAGTAGACACGTTC
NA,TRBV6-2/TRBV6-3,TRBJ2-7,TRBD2,CASSFDRVKETSGRSRNYEQYF,TGTGCCAGCAGTTTTGACAGGGTAAAAGAAACTAGCGGGAGGTCAAGGAACTACGAGCAGTACTTC
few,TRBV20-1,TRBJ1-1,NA,CSASRAGLDAFF,TGCAGTGCTAGTAGGGCAGGGTTGGACGCTTTCTTT
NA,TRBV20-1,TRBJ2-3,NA,CSARPAGTDTQYF,TGCAGTGCTAGACCCGCAGGCACAGATACGCAGTATTTT
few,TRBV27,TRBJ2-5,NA,CASSLQVSGETQYF,TGTGCCAGCAGTTTGCAGGTTTCGGGTGAGACCCAGTACTTC
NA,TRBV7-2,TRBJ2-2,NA,CASSPTGWNGELFF,TGTGCCAGCAGCCCCACAGGGTGGAACGGGGAGCTGTTTTTT
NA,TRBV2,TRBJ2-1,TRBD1,CASSDDRGPYNEQFF,TGTGCCAGCAGTGACGACAGGGGGCCCTACAATGAGCAGTTCTTC
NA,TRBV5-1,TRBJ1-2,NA,CASSPGGRPLYGYTF,TGCGCCAGCAGCCCCGGCGGCAGACCACTATATGGCTACACCTTC